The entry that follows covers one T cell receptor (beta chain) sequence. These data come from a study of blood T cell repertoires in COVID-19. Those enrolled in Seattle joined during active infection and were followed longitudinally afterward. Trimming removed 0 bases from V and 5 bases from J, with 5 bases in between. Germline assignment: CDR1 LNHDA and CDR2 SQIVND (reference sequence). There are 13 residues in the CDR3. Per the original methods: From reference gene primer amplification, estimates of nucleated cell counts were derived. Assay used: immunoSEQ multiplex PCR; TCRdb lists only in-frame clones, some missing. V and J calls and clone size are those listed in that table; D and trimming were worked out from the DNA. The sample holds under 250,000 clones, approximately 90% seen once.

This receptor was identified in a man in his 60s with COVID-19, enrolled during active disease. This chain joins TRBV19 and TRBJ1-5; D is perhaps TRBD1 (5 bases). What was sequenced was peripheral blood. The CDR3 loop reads CASSIDRDQPQHF. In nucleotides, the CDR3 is TGTGCCAGTAGTATAGACAGGGATCAGCCCCAGCATTTT. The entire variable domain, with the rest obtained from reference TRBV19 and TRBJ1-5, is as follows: DGGITQSPKYLFRKEGQNVTLSCEQNLNHDAMYWYRQDPGQGLRLIYYSQIVNDFQKGDIAEGYSVSREKKESFPLTVTSAQKNPTAFYLCASSIDRDQPQHFGDGTRLSIL.